This T cell receptor beta chain stems from a study of shared clonotypes between healthy human individuals. At the level of the study: A couple of female and a few male donors aged 18 to 49 were enrolled. The study's findings and limits: Memory subsets generally showed lower estimated richness than naive subsets.

From CD4+ cells came CD45RA+ naive and CD45RA-negative memory subsets. In the study's own analysis: ImmunoSEQ gave junction-only sequences without quality scores, so filtering differed. The method was immunoSEQ multiplex PCR; TCRdb's version includes in-frame clones alone and lacks a portion of them. V and J calls and clone size are as listed in that table; D and trimming were resolved from the DNA. The sample contains 950,000 to 1,200,000 clones, roughly 80% of which appear only once. The CDR3 spans 15 residues. Germline V gene sequence: CDR1 SGDLS, CDR2 YYNGEE. About this clone itself: Its antigen is unknown. At one end the junction does not follow the germline gene, possibly because of a read error.

This rearrangement joins TRBV9 to TRBJ2-2, with D possibly being TRBD1 (5 bases). Sequencing was carried out using memory CD4+ T cells from PBMCs. Subset: CD45RA-negative fraction. The TCR originated in a man aged 18 to 29 in good health. Some clones in this sample may be carry-over from other donors' samples. The CDR3 region is CVSSVVGQFTGELFF. The CDR3 nucleotides read TGTGTCAGCAGCGTAGTGGGGCAGTTCACCGGGGAGCTGTTTTTT.